This TCR beta chain was identified during a study of blood T cell repertoires in COVID-19. Study context: There were acute and convalescent COVID-19 samples, and they came from the United States, Italy and Spain. T cells, B-cell-depleted T cells, or PBMCs provided the cDNA or gDNA that served as material.

As originally analysed: Reference gene primer amplification gave nucleated cell count estimates. Libraries were prepared by immunoSEQ multiplex PCR; TCRdb keeps only in-frame clonotypes and omits some of them. V and J calls plus clone size are reproduced from that table; the DNA served to infer D and trimming. The sample gives about half a million clones, approximately 85% of which show up once; 3% to 3.5% is in the top ten. Sequenced input: peripheral blood. This TCR came from a human donor in a cohort sampled during active COVID-19.

The DNA for the CDR3 is TGTGCCAGCAGTTACCCACCGGGACAGGGGCACTATGGCTACACCTTC. The encoded protein is CASSYPPGQGHYGYTF. The chain carries TRBV6-2 or TRBV6-3 and TRBJ1-2, with 10 bases that match TRBD1. V trimming: 2 bases; J trimming: 3 bases; junction bases outside the gene matches: 6. CDR3 length: 16 residues. CDR1 MNHEY and CDR2 SVGEGT come from the germline V gene.